The TCR beta chain under discussion was sequenced for a study of blood T cell repertoires in COVID-19. Study overall: PBMCs, B-cell-depleted T cells, or T cells provided the cDNA or gDNA that made up the material.

Original processing notes: Cell counts per sample came from amplifying reference gene primers. TCRdb keeps only in-frame clones here, not all; method: immunoSEQ multiplex PCR. From that table come the V and J calls and clone size; the DNA was used to work out D and trimming. The data show tens of thousands of clones, 75% to 90% seen once. Trimming left V 2 bases short and J 1 base short, with 8 bases between. The CDR3 has 14 amino acids. In germline, CDR1 is LNHDA, CDR2 SQIVND (reference sequence). The sequence derives from an elderly woman with active or convalescent COVID-19. The chain carries TRBV19 and TRBJ2-5; D possibly corresponds to TRBD2 (6 bases). Sequenced input: peripheral blood. In DNA, the CDR3 is TGTGCCAGTAGTATAAAAGCGGGCCAAGAGACCCAGTACTTC. Protein: CASSIKAGQETQYF. Full variable domain (outside the CDR3, taken from reference TRBV19 and TRBJ2-5): DGGITQSPKYLFRKEGQNVTLSCEQNLNHDAMYWYRQDPGQGLRLIYYSQIVNDFQKGDIAEGYSVSREKKESFPLTVTSAQKNPTAFYLCASSIKAGQETQYFGPGTRLLVL.